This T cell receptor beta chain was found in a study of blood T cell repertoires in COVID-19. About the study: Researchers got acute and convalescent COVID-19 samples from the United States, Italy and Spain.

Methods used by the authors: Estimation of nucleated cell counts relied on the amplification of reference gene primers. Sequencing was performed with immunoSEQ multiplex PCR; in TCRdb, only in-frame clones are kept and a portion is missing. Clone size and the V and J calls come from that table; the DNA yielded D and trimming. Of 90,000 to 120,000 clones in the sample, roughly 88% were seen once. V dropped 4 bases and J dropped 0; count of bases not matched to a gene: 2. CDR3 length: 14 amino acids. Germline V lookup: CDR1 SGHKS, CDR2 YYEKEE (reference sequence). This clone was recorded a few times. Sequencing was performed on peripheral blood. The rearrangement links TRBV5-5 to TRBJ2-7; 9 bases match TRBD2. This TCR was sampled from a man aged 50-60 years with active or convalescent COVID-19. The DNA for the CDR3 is TGTGCCAGCAGCGATAGCGGGAGCTCCTACGAGCAGTACTTC. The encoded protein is CASSDSGSSYEQYF.